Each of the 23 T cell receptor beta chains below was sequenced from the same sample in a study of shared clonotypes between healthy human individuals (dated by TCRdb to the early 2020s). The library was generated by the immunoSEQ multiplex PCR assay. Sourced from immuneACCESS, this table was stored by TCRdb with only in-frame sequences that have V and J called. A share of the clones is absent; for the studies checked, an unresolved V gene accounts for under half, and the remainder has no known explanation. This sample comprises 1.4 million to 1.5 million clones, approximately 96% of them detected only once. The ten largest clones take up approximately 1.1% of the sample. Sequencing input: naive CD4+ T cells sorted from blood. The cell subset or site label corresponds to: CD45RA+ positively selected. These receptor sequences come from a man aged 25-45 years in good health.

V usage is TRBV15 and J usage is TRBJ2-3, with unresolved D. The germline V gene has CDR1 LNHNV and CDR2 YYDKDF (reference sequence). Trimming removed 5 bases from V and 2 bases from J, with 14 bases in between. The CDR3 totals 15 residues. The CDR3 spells CATSEVGSFTDTQYF. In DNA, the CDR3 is TGTGCCACCAGCGAGGTTGGGTCGTTCACAGATACGCAGTATTTT.

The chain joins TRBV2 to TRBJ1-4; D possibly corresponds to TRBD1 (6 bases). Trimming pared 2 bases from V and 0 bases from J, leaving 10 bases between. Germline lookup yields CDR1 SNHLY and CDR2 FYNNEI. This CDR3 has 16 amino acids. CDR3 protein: CASSEWGASTNEKLFF. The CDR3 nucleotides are TGTGCCAGCAGTGAATGGGGGGCGTCAACTAATGAAAAACTGTTTTTT.

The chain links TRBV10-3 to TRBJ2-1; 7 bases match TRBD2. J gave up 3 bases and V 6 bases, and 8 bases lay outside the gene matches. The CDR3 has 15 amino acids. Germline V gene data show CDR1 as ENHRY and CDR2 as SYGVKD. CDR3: CAIRGWEGFYNEQFF. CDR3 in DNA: TGTGCCATCAGGGGGTGGGAGGGTTTCTACAATGAGCAGTTCTTC.

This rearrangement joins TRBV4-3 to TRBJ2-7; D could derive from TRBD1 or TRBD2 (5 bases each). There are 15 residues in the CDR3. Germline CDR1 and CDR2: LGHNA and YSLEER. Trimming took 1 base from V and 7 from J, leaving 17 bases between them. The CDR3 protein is CASSQVGDGPVEQYF. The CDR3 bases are TGCGCCAGCAGCCAAGTGGGGGACGGCCCAGTGGAGCAGTACTTC.

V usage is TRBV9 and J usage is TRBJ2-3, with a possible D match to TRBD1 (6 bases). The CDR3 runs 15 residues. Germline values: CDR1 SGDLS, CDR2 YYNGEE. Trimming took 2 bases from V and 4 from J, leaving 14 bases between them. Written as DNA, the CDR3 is TGTGCCAGCAGCGTTGGGACACTGGCCCCAGATACGCAGTATTTT. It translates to CASSVGTLAPDTQYF.

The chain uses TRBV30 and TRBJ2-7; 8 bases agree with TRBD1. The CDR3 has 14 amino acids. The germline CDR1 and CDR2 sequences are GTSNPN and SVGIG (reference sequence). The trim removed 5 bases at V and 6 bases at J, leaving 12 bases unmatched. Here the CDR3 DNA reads TGTGCCTGGTCAATACAGGGGGGAGCGGGCGAGCAGTACTTC. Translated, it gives CAWSIQGGAGEQYF.

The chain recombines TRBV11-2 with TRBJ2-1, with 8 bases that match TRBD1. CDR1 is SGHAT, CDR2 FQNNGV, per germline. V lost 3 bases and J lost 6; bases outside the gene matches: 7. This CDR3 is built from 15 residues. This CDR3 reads CASSFWTGLGNEQFF. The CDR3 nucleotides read TGTGCCAGCAGCTTCTGGACAGGGTTAGGCAATGAGCAGTTCTTC.

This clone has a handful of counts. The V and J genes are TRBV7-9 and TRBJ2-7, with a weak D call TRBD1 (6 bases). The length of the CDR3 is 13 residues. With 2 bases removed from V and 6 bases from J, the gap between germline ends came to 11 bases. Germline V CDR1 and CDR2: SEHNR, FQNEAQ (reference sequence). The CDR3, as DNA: TGTGCCAGCAGCTTACTCTCAGGGGTCGAGCAGTACTTC. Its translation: CASSLLSGVEQYF. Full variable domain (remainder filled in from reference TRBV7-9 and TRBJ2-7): DTGVSQNPRHKITKRGQNVTFRCDPISEHNRLYWYRQTLGQGPEFLTYFQNEAQLEKSRLLSDRFSAERPKGSFSTLEIQRTEQGDSAMYLCASSLLSGVEQYFGPGTRLTVT.

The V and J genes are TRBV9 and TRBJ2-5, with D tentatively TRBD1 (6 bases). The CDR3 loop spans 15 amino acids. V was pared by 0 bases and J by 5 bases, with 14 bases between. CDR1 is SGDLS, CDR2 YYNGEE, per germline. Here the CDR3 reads CASSVEPLRGETQYF. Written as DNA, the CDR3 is TGTGCCAGCAGCGTAGAGCCCCTGAGGGGGGAGACCCAGTACTTC. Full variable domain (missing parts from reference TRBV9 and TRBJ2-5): DSGVTQTPKHLITATGQRVTLRCSPRSGDLSVYWYQQSLDQGLQFLIQYYNGEERAKGNILERFSAQQFPDLHSELNLSSLELGDSALYFCASSVEPLRGETQYFGPGTRLLVL.

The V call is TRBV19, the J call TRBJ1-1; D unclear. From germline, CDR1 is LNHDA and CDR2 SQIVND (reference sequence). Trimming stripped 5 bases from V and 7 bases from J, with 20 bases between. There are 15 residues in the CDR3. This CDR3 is CASSARAGISHEAFF. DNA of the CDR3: TGTGCCAGTAGTGCCCGGGCTGGAATTAGTCATGAAGCTTTCTTT.

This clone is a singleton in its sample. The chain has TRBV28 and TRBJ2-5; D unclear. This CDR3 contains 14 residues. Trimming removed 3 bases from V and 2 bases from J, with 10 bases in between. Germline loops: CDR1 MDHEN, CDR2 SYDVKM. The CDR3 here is CASSLSRRQETQYF. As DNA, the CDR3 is TGTGCCAGCAGTTTGAGTCGGCGTCAAGAGACCCAGTACTTC.

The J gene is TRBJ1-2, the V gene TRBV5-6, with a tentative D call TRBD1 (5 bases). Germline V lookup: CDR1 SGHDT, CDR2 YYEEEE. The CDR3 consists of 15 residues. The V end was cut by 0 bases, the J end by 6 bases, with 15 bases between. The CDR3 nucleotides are TGTGCCAGCAGCTTGGCGGGACGGATCCTAGATGGCTACACCTTC. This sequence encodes CASSLAGRILDGYTF.

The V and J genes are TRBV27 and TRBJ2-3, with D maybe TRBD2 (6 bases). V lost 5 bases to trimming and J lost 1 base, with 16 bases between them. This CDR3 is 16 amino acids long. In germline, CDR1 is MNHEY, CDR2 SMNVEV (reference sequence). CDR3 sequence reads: CASSPGLRRGTDTQYF. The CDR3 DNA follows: TGTGCCAGCAGTCCCGGACTGAGGAGGGGCACAGATACGCAGTATTTT.

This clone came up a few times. CDR3 DNA: TGTGCCAGCAGCTGGGGGACAGGGGGTGAAAAACTGTTTTTT. Protein product: CASSWGTGGEKLFF. The V call is TRBV11-2, the J call TRBJ1-4; 11 bases are shared with TRBD1. Germline assignment: CDR1 SGHAT and CDR2 FQNNGV. The CDR3 has 14 residues. Unmatched junction bases numbered 2, after V lost 4 bases and J lost 7 bases.

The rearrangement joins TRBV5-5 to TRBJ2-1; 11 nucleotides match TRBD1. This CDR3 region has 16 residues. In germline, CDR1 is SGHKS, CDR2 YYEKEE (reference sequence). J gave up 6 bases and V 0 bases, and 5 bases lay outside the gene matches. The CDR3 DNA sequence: TGTGCCAGCAGCTTGGACCCAGGGACAGGGGGCAATGAGCAGTTCTTC. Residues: CASSLDPGTGGNEQFF.

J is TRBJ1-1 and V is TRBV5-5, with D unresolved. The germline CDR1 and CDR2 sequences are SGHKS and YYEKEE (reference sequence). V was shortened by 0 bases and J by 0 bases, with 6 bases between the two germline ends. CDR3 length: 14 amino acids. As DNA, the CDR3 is TGTGCCAGCAGCTTGGCCGCCCTGAACACTGAAGCTTTCTTT. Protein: CASSLAALNTEAFF.

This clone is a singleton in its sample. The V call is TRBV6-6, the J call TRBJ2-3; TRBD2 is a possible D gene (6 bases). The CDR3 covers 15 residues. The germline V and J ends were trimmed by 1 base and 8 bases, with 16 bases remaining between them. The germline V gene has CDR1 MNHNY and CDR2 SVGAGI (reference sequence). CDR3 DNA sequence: TGTGCCAGCAGTTACTTGATTGGGACTCTCGGTACGCAGTATTTT. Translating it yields CASSYLIGTLGTQYF.

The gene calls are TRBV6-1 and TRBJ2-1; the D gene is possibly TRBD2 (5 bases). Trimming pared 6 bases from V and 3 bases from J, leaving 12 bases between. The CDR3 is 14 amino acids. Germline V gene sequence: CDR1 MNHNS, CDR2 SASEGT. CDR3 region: CASRALEGYNEQFF. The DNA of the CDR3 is TGTGCCAGCAGAGCCCTCGAGGGCTACAATGAGCAGTTCTTC.

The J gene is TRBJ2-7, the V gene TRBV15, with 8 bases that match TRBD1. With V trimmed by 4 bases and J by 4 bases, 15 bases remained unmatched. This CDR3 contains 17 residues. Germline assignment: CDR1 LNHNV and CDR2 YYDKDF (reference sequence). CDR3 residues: CATSNFMAGTGLYEQYF. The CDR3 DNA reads TGTGCCACCAGCAATTTTATGGCCGGGACAGGTCTTTACGAGCAGTACTTC.

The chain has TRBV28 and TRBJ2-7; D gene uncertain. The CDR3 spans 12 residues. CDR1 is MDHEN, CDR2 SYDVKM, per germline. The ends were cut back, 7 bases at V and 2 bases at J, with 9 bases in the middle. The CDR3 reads CASTGRTYEQYF. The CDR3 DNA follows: TGTGCCAGCACCGGCAGAACCTACGAGCAGTACTTC.

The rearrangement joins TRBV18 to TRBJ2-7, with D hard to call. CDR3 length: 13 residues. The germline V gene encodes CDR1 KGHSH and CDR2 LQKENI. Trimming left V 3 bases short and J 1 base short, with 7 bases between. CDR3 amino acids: CASSPRLSYEQYF. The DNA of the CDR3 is TGTGCCAGCTCACCTCGACTTTCCTACGAGCAGTACTTC.

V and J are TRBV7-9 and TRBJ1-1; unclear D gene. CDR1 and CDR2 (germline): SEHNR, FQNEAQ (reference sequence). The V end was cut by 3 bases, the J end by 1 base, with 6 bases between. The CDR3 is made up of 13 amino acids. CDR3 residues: CASSFEGNTEAFF. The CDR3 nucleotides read TGTGCCAGCAGCTTCGAAGGGAACACTGAAGCTTTCTTT.

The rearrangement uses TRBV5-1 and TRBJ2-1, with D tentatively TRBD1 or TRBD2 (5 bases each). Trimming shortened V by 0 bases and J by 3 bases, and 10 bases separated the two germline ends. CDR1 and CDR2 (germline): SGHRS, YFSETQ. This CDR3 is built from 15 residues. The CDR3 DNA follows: TGCGCCAGCAGCTTGGTGGGGGAGAGCTACAATGAGCAGTTCTTC. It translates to CASSLVGESYNEQFF.